These 8 T cell receptor beta chains share one sample of origin, sequenced in a study of cytomegalovirus exposure and HLA in healthy donors. PCR primers comprised 60 Vbeta and 13 Jbeta primers. Repertoires were generated with immunoSEQ multiplex PCR, while TCRdb's copy carries only in-frame clones and drops some. The sample has 140,000 or so clones; about 74% are singletons. Sequenced material: PBMCs. The receptor set was obtained from a woman aged 40 to 50 in good health and CMV-seronegative.

The chain has TRBV19 and TRBJ1-1; D remains unclear. The V gene's germline CDR1 is LNHDA and CDR2 SQIVND (reference sequence). V was clipped by 7 bases and J by 7 bases, with 16 bases between them. The CDR3 is 13 residues long. CDR3 nucleotides: TGTGCCAGTACTCAATGGGAGGTGGGTGAAGCTTTCTTT. It codes for CASTQWEVGEAFF. Supplemented by reference TRBV19 and TRBJ1-1, the full variable domain reads DGGITQSPKYLFRKEGQNVTLSCEQNLNHDAMYWYRQDPGQGLRLIYYSQIVNDFQKGDIAEGYSVSREKKESFPLTVTSAQKNPTAFYLCASTQWEVGEAFFGQGTRLTVV.

V is TRBV28 and J is TRBJ2-5; D is uncertain. This CDR3 is 13 amino acids long. The ends were cut back, 1 base at V and 1 base at J, with 4 bases in the middle. Germline CDR1 and CDR2: MDHEN and SYDVKM. The CDR3 loop reads CASSLYSQETQYF. The CDR3 DNA sequence: TGTGCCAGCAGTTTATACAGCCAAGAGACCCAGTACTTC.

This chain joins TRBV19 and TRBJ2-7; no clear D. The CDR3 length is 12 residues. In germline, CDR1 is LNHDA, CDR2 SQIVND (reference sequence). With 6 bases removed from V and 2 bases from J, the gap between germline ends came to 8 bases. The CDR3 spells CASSASAYEQYF. CDR3 sequence (DNA): TGTGCCAGTAGCGCTAGTGCCTACGAGCAGTACTTC. The full variable domain, its missing parts supplied by reference TRBV19 and TRBJ2-7, is DGGITQSPKYLFRKEGQNVTLSCEQNLNHDAMYWYRQDPGQGLRLIYYSQIVNDFQKGDIAEGYSVSREKKESFPLTVTSAQKNPTAFYLCASSASAYEQYFGPGTRLTVT.

V and J are TRBV6-1 and TRBJ2-7; 14 nucleotides align to TRBD2. The CDR3 totals 18 residues. With V trimmed by 4 bases and J by 3 bases, 11 bases remained unmatched. Germline V CDR1 and CDR2: MNHNS, SASEGT. CDR3 nucleotide sequence: TGTGCCAGCAGTGGATCCGGGACTAGCGGGAGCCGTTACTACGAGCAGTACTTC. Amino acids: CASSGSGTSGSRYYEQYF.

This chain uses TRBV7-8 with TRBJ1-5; 10 positions match TRBD1. Germline CDR1 is SGHVS and CDR2 is FQNEAQ. This CDR3 is 20 amino acids long. Trimming at V came to 5 bases and at J to 0 bases, leaving 16 bases not matched to a gene. In DNA, the CDR3 is TGTGCCAGCAGCCTCTATGGGACAGGGGAGCCCCTATATAGCAATCAGCCCCAGCATTTT. Translated: CASSLYGTGEPLYSNQPQHF.

This clone was picked up a small number of times. The genes are TRBV7-9 and TRBJ1-4, with 11 bases matching TRBD1. This CDR3 spans 17 amino acids. Germline CDR1 is SEHNR and CDR2 is FQNEAQ (reference sequence). After removal of 4 bases from V and 3 bases from J, the junction contained 7 bases not matched to a gene. In nucleotides, the CDR3 is TGTGCCAGCAGCTCAGGACAGGGGGCGCGAGCTAATGAAAAACTGTTTTTT. As protein: CASSSGQGARANEKLFF.

V gene TRBV6-5 combines with J gene TRBJ1-2, with 10 bases fitting TRBD1. CDR3 length: 14 amino acids. Per germline, CDR1 MNHEY and CDR2 SVGAGI. Trimming at V came to 5 bases and at J to 6 bases, leaving 6 bases not matched to a gene. CDR3 loop: CASSLTGGEDGYTF. The CDR3 DNA follows: TGTGCCAGCAGTCTGACAGGGGGCGAGGATGGCTACACCTTC.

V usage is TRBV7-9 and J usage is TRBJ1-6; D perhaps matches TRBD1 (6 bases). The CDR3 consists of 15 residues. Germline V CDR1 and CDR2: SEHNR, FQNEAQ (reference sequence). V shed 1 base and J shed 7 bases, with 11 bases lying between them. CDR3 coding DNA: TGTGCCAGCAGCTTAGAAGTGGACAGAAATTCACCCCTCCACTTT. As protein: CASSLEVDRNSPLHF.